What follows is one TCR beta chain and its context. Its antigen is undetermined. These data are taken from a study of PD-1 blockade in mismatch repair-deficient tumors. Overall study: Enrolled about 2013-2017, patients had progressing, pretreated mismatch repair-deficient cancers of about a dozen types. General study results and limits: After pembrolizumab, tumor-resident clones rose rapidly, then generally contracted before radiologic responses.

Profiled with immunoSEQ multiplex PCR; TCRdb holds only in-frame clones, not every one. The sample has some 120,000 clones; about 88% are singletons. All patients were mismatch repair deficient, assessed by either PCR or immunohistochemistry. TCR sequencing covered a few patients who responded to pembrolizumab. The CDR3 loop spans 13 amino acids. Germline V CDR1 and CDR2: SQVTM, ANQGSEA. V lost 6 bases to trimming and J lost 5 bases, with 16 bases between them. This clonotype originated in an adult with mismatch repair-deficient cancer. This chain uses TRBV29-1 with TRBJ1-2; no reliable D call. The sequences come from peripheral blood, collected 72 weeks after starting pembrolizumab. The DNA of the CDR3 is TGCAGCGTGGCCGAGTCGCCCCCATATGGCTACACCTTC. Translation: CSVAESPPYGYTF.